A single sample is the source of the 21 T cell receptor beta chains below, sequenced in a study of post-analysis software for immune sequencing data (dated by TCRdb to the mid-2010s). What the authors observed across the whole study: Significantly higher frequencies in patients than in controls were found for roughly 5 TRBV segments, including TRBV5-6, TRBV5-1 and TRBV20-1.

No cognate antigen is known for these TCRs. Preparation of the library involved PCR. For sequencing, an Illumina HiSeq 2500 was employed. Unique molecular identifiers were incorporated into TCR beta cDNA libraries to reduce PCR and sequencing biases. TCRdb took the public reads, trimmed them with fastp at Q25, ran MiXCR for clone calling and kept in-frame beta chains. Each CDR3 protein appears once, grouped with its most common genes and DNA. The sample data list about 400,000 distinct CDR3 sequences, and 30% to 45% of these were observed just once. The ten largest clones add up to around an eighth of the sample. Source material: blood. The receptor source for this set is a girl aged 5 to 17 with multiple sclerosis.

This clonotype appeared many times. This chain connects TRBV5-5 to TRBJ2-7, with D possibly being TRBD1 (5 bases). Looked up from germline, CDR1 is SGHKS and CDR2 is YYEKEE (reference sequence). V was cut by 1 base and J by 6 bases, with 5 bases left in between. This CDR3 spans 11 amino acids. The CDR3 DNA follows: TGTGCCAGCAGCTTGAGGGGCGAGCAGTACTTC. It codes for CASSLRGEQYF.

This clonotype was seen only a few times. The chain uses TRBV4-1 and TRBJ2-3; 12 bases align to TRBD2. The CDR3 is made up of 17 amino acids. Per germline, CDR1 MGHRA and CDR2 YSYEKL. The V and J ends lost 4 bases and 0 bases, in that order; junction bases with no gene match: 5. CDR3 in amino acids: CASSRLAGAPSTDTQYF. CDR3 bases: TGCGCCAGCAGCCGACTAGCGGGGGCACCAAGCACAGATACGCAGTATTTT.

In this sample, this clonotype turned up a few times. CDR3 in DNA: TGTGCCACCAGTGATGAGGGGGGCCAGTACTTC. This translates into CATSDEGGQYF. The V and J genes are TRBV24-1 and TRBJ2-5; tentatively, D is TRBD1 or TRBD2 (6 bases each). CDR1 is KGHDR and CDR2 is SFDVKD in the germline V gene. The CDR3 spans 11 residues. Trimming removed 3 bases from V and 10 bases from J, with 8 bases in between.

This clonotype has a handful of counts. The CDR3 here is CASTLHTADEQYF. The DNA for the CDR3 is TGTGCCAGCACTTTACATACAGCCGACGAGCAGTACTTC. The chain couples TRBV6-6 to TRBJ2-7, with unresolved D. The germline V gene has CDR1 MNHNY and CDR2 SVGAGI (reference sequence). The CDR3 spans 13 residues. Trimming stripped 7 bases from V and 5 bases from J, with 15 bases between.

The rearrangement uses TRBV29-1 and TRBJ1-1; D gene uncertain. The CDR3 has 13 residues. CDR1 and CDR2 (germline): SQVTM, ANQGSEA. Between the trimmed V and J ends, which lost 0 bases and 4 bases, there was a span of 9 bases. Written as DNA, the CDR3 is TGCAGCGTTGAAGAACTGTTCCCCACTGAAGCTTTCTTT. This codes for CSVEELFPTEAFF.

The chain recombines TRBV6-2 or TRBV6-3 with TRBJ2-4; D is undetermined. Germline values: CDR1 MNHEY, CDR2 SVGEGT. The V end was cut by 0 bases, the J end by 13 bases, with 10 bases between. CDR3 length equals 12 residues. The CDR3 region has the DNA TGTGCCAGCAGTTACTCCCCCCTCGGGCAGTACTTC. Its translation: CASSYSPLGQYF.

This chain uses TRBV7-9 with TRBJ1-1, with D tentatively TRBD1 (6 bases). Germline V lookup: CDR1 SEHNR, CDR2 FQNEAQ (reference sequence). The V end was cut by 5 bases, the J end by 1 base, with 8 bases between. The CDR3 covers 13 residues. This chain's CDR3 is CASSGQSNTEAFF. As DNA, the CDR3 is TGTGCCAGCAGCGGACAGTCGAACACTGAAGCTTTCTTT.

The genes are TRBV20-1 and TRBJ2-2; D gene uncertain. Trimming cost V 2 bases and J 0 bases, with 10 bases left between them. The CDR3 extends over 15 amino acids. CDR1 DFQATT and CDR2 SNEGSKA come from the germline V gene (reference sequence). The CDR3 sequence is CSARRQATNTGELFF. The CDR3 bases are TGCAGTGCTAGAAGGCAAGCGACGAACACCGGGGAGCTGTTTTTT.

The rearrangement uses TRBV30 and TRBJ2-5, with a tentative D call TRBD2 (6 bases). The DNA end lines up better with TRBJ2-7; the J call may be wrong. Germline CDR1 reads GTSNPN; CDR2 reads SVGIG (reference sequence). The CDR3 extends over 12 amino acids. The CDR3 here is CAWTGTLHEQYF. In DNA, the CDR3 is TGTGCCTGGACAGGGACTCTACACGAGCAGTACTTC.

The chain recombines TRBV14 with TRBJ2-4; 7 bases match TRBD1. Gene TRBJ2-5 matches the end of the DNA better, so the J call may be wrong. The CDR3 has 21 residues. Per the germline V gene, CDR1 is SGHDN and CDR2 is FVKESK. The CDR3 sequence is CASSQEEDTGVIRGLKETQYF. In DNA, the CDR3 is TGTGCCAGCAGCCAAGAAGAGGACACAGGGGTGATCAGGGGATTAAAAGAGACCCAGTACTTC.

The rearrangement joins TRBV5-1 to TRBJ2-5; D is ambiguous. V lost 3 bases, J lost 1 base, and 10 bases lay in between. The CDR3 contains 14 residues. In germline, CDR1 is SGHRS, CDR2 YFSETQ. CDR3 in amino acids: CASSWSTLQETQYF. Here the CDR3 DNA reads TGCGCCAGCAGCTGGAGTACCCTCCAAGAGACCCAGTACTTC.

This clonotype occurred a few times. The chain has TRBV4-1 and TRBJ1-3; TRBD1 agrees at 8 bases. Per the germline V gene, CDR1 is MGHRA and CDR2 is YSYEKL. The CDR3 covers 16 residues. The ends lost 1 base at V and 7 bases at J; junction bases unmatched: 9. The DNA for the CDR3 is TGCGCCAGCAGCCAAGCCGGACAGGGCCTGAGGAACACCATATATTTT. It yields the protein CASSQAGQGLRNTIYF.

The J gene is TRBJ2-4, the V gene TRBV12-3 or TRBV12-4; D is ambiguous. TRBJ2-7 explains the end of the DNA better; the J call may be wrong. This CDR3 is 14 amino acids long. CDR3 in DNA: TGTGCCAGCAGCTTCGGGCCTGCCTCCTACGAGCAGTACTTC. Protein: CASSFGPASYEQYF.

The sample holds a few counts of this clonotype. The chain uses TRBV5-5 and TRBJ2-5; TRBD2 matches 9 bases. Germline V gene sequence: CDR1 SGHKS, CDR2 YYEKEE (reference sequence). The J segment lost 1 base and the V segment lost 1 base, leaving 2 bases of the junction unmatched. The CDR3 has 15 residues. The CDR3, as DNA: TGTGCCAGCAGCTTGCGACTAGCGGCCCAAGAGACCCAGTACTTC. This translates into CASSLRLAAQETQYF.

This clonotype was picked up a small number of times. The rearrangement links TRBV6-5 to TRBJ2-7, with TRBD2 matching 10 bases. CDR1 is MNHEY, CDR2 SVGAGI, per germline. J was trimmed by 5 bases and V by 6 bases; bases with no gene match: 7. The CDR3 contains 14 residues. The chain's CDR3 is CASRVAGGSDEQYF. CDR3 DNA sequence: TGTGCCAGCAGAGTAGCGGGGGGTTCCGACGAGCAGTACTTC.

This chain uses TRBV20-1 with TRBJ1-1; D gene uncertain. With 4 bases removed from V and 3 bases from J, the gap between germline ends came to 3 bases. The germline gives CDR1 DFQATT, CDR2 SNEGSKA (reference sequence). The CDR3 totals 10 residues. DNA for the CDR3: TGCAGTGCTAAGTACACTGAAGCTTTCTTT. Translating it yields CSAKYTEAFF.

This clonotype was found a few times. This chain connects TRBV5-5 to TRBJ2-3; the D gene is possibly TRBD2 (6 bases). V was pared by 0 bases and J by 4 bases, with 12 bases between. The CDR3 is 15 residues long. Germline lookup yields CDR1 SGHKS and CDR2 YYEKEE (reference sequence). The CDR3: CASSLGLEAADTQYF. In nucleotides, the CDR3 is TGTGCCAGCAGCTTGGGACTAGAAGCTGCAGATACGCAGTATTTT.

The V gene is TRBV28, the J gene TRBJ2-1, with 7 positions matching TRBD2. The V gene end was trimmed by 5 bases and the J gene end by 6 bases; junction bases not matched to a gene: 10. CDR3 length: 15 amino acids. Germline V gene lookup returns CDR1 MDHEN and CDR2 SYDVKM. The CDR3 spells CASSAGRGEANEQFF. CDR3 DNA sequence: TGTGCCAGCAGTGCAGGGAGGGGAGAGGCCAATGAGCAGTTCTTC.

The V call is TRBV6-6, the J call TRBJ2-3, with 9 nucleotides matching TRBD1. This CDR3 is built from 16 residues. Trimming removed 7 bases from V and 4 bases from J; junction bases left unmatched: 12. Germline V gene data show CDR1 as MNHNY and CDR2 as SVGAGI (reference sequence). Written as DNA, the CDR3 is TGTGCCAGCACCAATAGGGGGACAGGGTGGTCAGATACGCAGTATTTT. It translates to CASTNRGTGWSDTQYF.

The chain recombines TRBV6-5 with TRBJ2-7; D is ambiguous. Germline lookup yields CDR1 MNHEY and CDR2 SVGAGI. The CDR3 loop spans 16 amino acids. V lost 5 bases, J lost 3 bases, and 20 bases lay in between. The DNA of the CDR3 is TGTGCCAGCAGTCCCCTCTCCTCAATCGGAAGCTACGAGCAGTACTTC. It codes for CASSPLSSIGSYEQYF.

The table lists this clonotype with a few counts. The genes are TRBV20-1 and TRBJ2-5; a weak D match, TRBD2 (5 bases). CDR1 and CDR2 from the germline V gene are DFQATT and SNEGSKA (reference sequence). The CDR3 totals 13 residues. Trimming left V 0 bases short and J 7 bases short, with 12 bases between. DNA for the CDR3: TGCAGTGCTAGAGATGACTGGGCGGGGACCCAGTACTTC. Protein product: CSARDDWAGTQYF.